These 21 T cell receptor beta chains came from one sample sequenced in a study of cytomegalovirus exposure and HLA in healthy donors. The table came from immunoSEQ multiplex PCR; TCRdb's copy has only in-frame clones and leaves some out. In the table there are approximately 150,000 clones, about 87% of which are singletons. The material sequenced was PBMCs. These TCRs come from a man younger than 30 in good health and CMV-seropositive.

The V gene is TRBV30, the J gene TRBJ1-1; TRBD1 might be the D (5 bases). Germline V gene lookup returns CDR1 GTSNPN and CDR2 SVGIG (reference sequence). The CDR3 covers 12 residues. Trimming cost V 5 bases and J 11 bases, with 18 bases left between them. The chain's CDR3 is CAWGAWKLSAFF. The CDR3 DNA follows: TGTGCCTGGGGGGCTTGGAAGCTTTCGGCTTTCTTT. The full variable domain, with the rest looked up from reference TRBV30 and TRBJ1-1, is SQTIHQWPATLVQPVGSPLSLECTVEGTSNPNLYWYRQAAGRGLQLLFYSVGIGQISSEVPQNLSASRPQDRQFILSSKKLLLSDSGFYLCAWGAWKLSAFFGQGTRLTVV.

The chain combines TRBV10-3 with TRBJ1-1, with TRBD1 as a possible D gene (5 bases). The CDR3 spans 14 residues. CDR1 and CDR2 (germline): ENHRY, SYGVKD. The V gene lost 6 bases and the J gene lost 12 bases, with 23 bases spanning the gap. CDR3 DNA: TGTGCCATCAGCCCCACTGGAGTCAGGGTTGGGCCTTTCTTT. Protein sequence: CAISPTGVRVGPFF.

V gene TRBV9 combines with J gene TRBJ1-2, with D unclear. Trimming removed 4 bases from V and 8 bases from J, with 24 bases in between. CDR3 size: 16 residues. Germline assignment: CDR1 SGDLS and CDR2 YYNGEE. CDR3 in amino acids: CASSLEHTALDGGYTF. The CDR3 DNA reads TGTGCCAGCAGCTTAGAACACACAGCCCTTGATGGGGGCTACACCTTC.

The chain uses TRBV28 and TRBJ1-4, with D perhaps matching TRBD1 (6 bases). The CDR3 has 13 amino acids. The V gene lost 5 bases and the J gene lost 14 bases, with 18 bases spanning the gap. Germline V gene lookup returns CDR1 MDHEN and CDR2 SYDVKM. The CDR3 here is CASSRGAFSDLFF. The CDR3 nucleotides are TGTGCCAGCAGTCGGGGGGCATTCTCGGACCTGTTTTTT.

The chain carries TRBV7-8 and TRBJ1-1; D not resolved. V lost 4 bases and J 2 bases, leaving 20 bases between the germline ends. CDR3 length: 17 residues. CDR1 and CDR2 (germline): SGHVS, FQNEAQ. The CDR3 DNA follows: TGTGCCAGCAGCTCCGGGATAGCGTGGACGGGAAACACTGAAGCTTTCTTT. Its translation is CASSSGIAWTGNTEAFF.

This clone appeared a few times. The chain uses TRBV13 and TRBJ1-2; weak D call: TRBD1 (6 bases). CDR1 and CDR2 from the germline V gene are PRHDT and FYEKMQ (reference sequence). Trimming took 2 bases from V and 1 from J, leaving 11 bases between them. There are 15 residues in the CDR3. CDR3 in amino acids: CASSLSGTSNYGYTF. CDR3 DNA sequence: TGTGCCAGCAGCTTATCGGGGACAAGTAACTATGGCTACACCTTC.

This chain joins TRBV19 and TRBJ1-1, with D hard to call. The V and J ends lost 2 bases and 0 bases respectively, with 10 bases between them. CDR3 length: 15 residues. Germline V gene sequence: CDR1 LNHDA, CDR2 SQIVND (reference sequence). This CDR3 is CASSILERMNTEAFF. In DNA form, the CDR3 reads TGTGCCAGTAGTATATTAGAGCGGATGAACACTGAAGCTTTCTTT.

The V call is TRBV6-1, the J call TRBJ2-7, with 8 bases aligning to TRBD2. The CDR3 loop spans 15 amino acids. The germline V gene has CDR1 MNHNS and CDR2 SASEGT. With 1 base clipped from V and 6 bases from J, the junction kept 8 bases outside the gene matches. The CDR3 DNA is TGTGCCAGCAGTGAAGGAGGTGCGGGAGGCCCCGAGCAGTACTTC. Translating gives CASSEGGAGGPEQYF.

The V and J genes are TRBV6-1 and TRBJ2-3, with unresolved D. This CDR3 contains 15 residues. Trimming cost V 0 bases and J 0 bases, with 7 bases left between them. The germline gives CDR1 MNHNS, CDR2 SASEGT. The CDR3 coding sequence is TGTGCCAGCAGTGAAGCGGGCGTGAGCACAGATACGCAGTATTTT. Protein sequence: CASSEAGVSTDTQYF.

This rearrangement joins TRBV6-1 to TRBJ2-5; TRBD2 might be the D (6 bases). The germline gives CDR1 MNHNS, CDR2 SASEGT. The V end was cut by 7 bases, the J end by 2 bases, with 14 bases between. The CDR3 loop spans 14 amino acids. The CDR3 protein is CASTPGAGQETQYF. The CDR3 region has the DNA TGTGCCAGCACCCCGGGTGCGGGGCAAGAGACCCAGTACTTC.

The gene calls are TRBV30 and TRBJ2-6; D not certain. V was cut by 2 bases and J by 4 bases, with 6 bases left in between. The CDR3 is 13 amino acids. Germline CDR1 and CDR2: GTSNPN and SVGIG (reference sequence). The CDR3 is CAWSSGGANVLTF. The CDR3 nucleotides read TGTGCCTGGAGTTCCGGGGGGGCCAACGTCCTGACTTTC.

The chain couples TRBV6-6 to TRBJ1-1; the D gene is possibly TRBD1 (5 bases). Trimming pared 4 bases from V and 0 bases from J, leaving 9 bases between. Germline CDR1 MNHNY, CDR2 SVGAGI (reference sequence). The CDR3 consists of 14 residues. Here the CDR3 reads CASSSAGLNTEAFF. The DNA for the CDR3 is TGTGCCAGCAGTTCTGCAGGGCTGAACACTGAAGCTTTCTTT.

The chain combines TRBV6-1 with TRBJ2-7; D possibly corresponds to TRBD2 (6 bases). CDR1 and CDR2 (germline): MNHNS, SASEGT. The V and J ends lost 2 bases and 8 bases respectively, with 25 bases between them. The CDR3 covers 17 residues. The CDR3, as DNA: TGTGCCAGCAGTGAAATGGGCCTGCGGGACGGGCGAATAAAGCAGTACTTC. Translation gives CASSEMGLRDGRIKQYF.

With regard to this clone: One end of the junction does not line up with germline, which may come from a read error. J is TRBJ2-1 and V is TRBV7-7, with 9 bases identical to TRBD2. The germline V gene encodes CDR1 SSHAT and CDR2 FNYEAQ (reference sequence). The CDR3 spans 13 residues. CDR3 nucleotide sequence: TGTGCTAGCAGCGGGGGGACCTCCAAGCGGCAGTTCTTC. Amino acid sequence: CASSGGTSKRQFF. The full variable domain, completed using reference TRBV7-7 and TRBJ2-1, is GAGVSQSPRYKVTKRGQDVTLRCDPISSHATLYWYQQALGQGPEFLTYFNYEAQPDKSGLPSDRFSAERPEGSISTLTIQRTEQRDSAMYRCASSGGTSKRQFFGPGTRLTVL.

The V gene is TRBV10-3, the J gene TRBJ1-1; a weak D match, TRBD1 (5 bases). The CDR3 runs 14 residues. The V end was cut by 4 bases, the J end by 11 bases, with 20 bases between. Germline CDR1 reads ENHRY; CDR2 reads SYGVKD. The CDR3 loop is CAISGLGEPKPAFF. In DNA form, the CDR3 reads TGTGCCATCAGTGGGCTAGGGGAACCCAAACCGGCTTTCTTT.

The chain employs TRBV6-5 and TRBJ2-1, with 9 bases matching TRBD1. CDR1 is MNHEY and CDR2 is SVGAGI in the germline V gene. This CDR3 is built from 15 residues. V dropped 2 bases and J dropped 2; count of bases not matched to a gene: 1. The CDR3 nucleotides are TGTGCCAGCAGTTACCGGACAGGGGCCTACAATGAGCAGTTCTTC. Amino acids: CASSYRTGAYNEQFF.

The chain uses TRBV28 and TRBJ2-7; no firm D call. The length of the CDR3 is 13 residues. Germline V gene data show CDR1 as MDHEN and CDR2 as SYDVKM. Deletions cut 6 bases from V and 3 bases from J, with 12 bases between. The DNA of the CDR3 is TGTGCCAGCAGAGCCATGACTTACTACGAGCAGTACTTC. The encoded protein is CASRAMTYYEQYF.

V gene TRBV2 combines with J gene TRBJ2-3, with 7 bases matching TRBD1. Germline lookup yields CDR1 SNHLY and CDR2 FYNNEI. The CDR3 contains 15 residues. Trimming at V came to 4 bases and at J to 1 base, leaving 5 bases not matched to a gene. CDR3 residues: CASSVRDSRTDTQYF. Here the CDR3 DNA reads TGTGCCAGCAGTGTACGGGACAGTCGCACAGATACGCAGTATTTT.

This clone is a singleton in its sample. This rearrangement joins TRBV7-3 to TRBJ1-5; weak D call: TRBD1 (5 bases). The CDR3 loop spans 14 amino acids. Germline-derived CDR1 and CDR2 are SGHTA and FQGTGA. Trimming pared 5 bases from V and 2 bases from J, leaving 10 bases between. The CDR3 loop is CASSLGGGNQPQHF. The CDR3 bases are TGTGCCAGCAGCCTCGGGGGGGGCAATCAGCCCCAGCATTTT.

The chain has TRBV2 and TRBJ1-2; D gene unclear. This CDR3 contains 17 residues. Germline CDR1 is SNHLY and CDR2 is FYNNEI. With 9 bases removed from V and 8 bases from J, the gap between germline ends came to 31 bases. The CDR3 here is CARRHQSRERQKEGYTF. In DNA form, the CDR3 reads TGTGCCAGGCGGCATCAATCCCGGGAGAGACAAAAGGAAGGCTACACCTTC.

The chain uses TRBV28 and TRBJ1-1, with unresolved D. Trimming removed 2 bases at V and 5 bases at J, with 9 bases between. The CDR3 is made up of 13 amino acids. Germline values: CDR1 MDHEN, CDR2 SYDVKM. For the CDR3, the DNA is TGTGCCAGCAGTTTAGGTCCAGTGACTGAAGCTTTCTTT. Residues: CASSLGPVTEAFF. Complete variable domain (other parts from reference TRBV28 and TRBJ1-1): DVKVTQSSRYLVKRTGEKVFLECVQDMDHENMFWYRQDPGLGLRLIYFSYDVKMKEKGDIPEGYSVSREKKERFSLILESASTNQTSMYLCASSLGPVTEAFFGQGTRLTVV.